These 23 T cell receptor beta chains were sequenced from one sample in a study of blood T cell repertoires in COVID-19 (dated by TCRdb to the early 2020s). Libraries were prepared through the immunoSEQ multiplex PCR assay. In its TCRdb copy, this immuneACCESS table keeps in-frame sequences only and misses some clones. Where compared with another copy, unresolved V genes explain less than half of these, and the others have no known cause. The table for this sample lists about 220,000 clones; more than 80% of them were counted only once. The ten largest clones represent approximately 3.4% of the sample. Sequencing was carried out using PBMCs or T cells enriched from blood (not recorded which). The receptors derive from a woman younger than 30 in a cohort exposed to, infected with or recovered from COVID-19 (not recorded which).

This chain links TRBV4-1 with TRBJ2-3, with TRBD1 matching over 9 bases. J was trimmed by 5 bases and V by 0 bases; bases with no gene match: 12. The length of the CDR3 is 18 residues. The germline CDR1 and CDR2 sequences are MGHRA and YSYEKL. The CDR3 is CASSQDFPGQGYEDTQYF. As DNA, the CDR3 is TGCGCCAGCAGCCAAGATTTTCCGGGACAGGGTTATGAAGATACGCAGTATTTT.

The DNA for the CDR3 is TGTGCCAGCCGGGACATGGGGAACACTGAAGCTTTCTTT. This encodes CASRDMGNTEAFF. This chain joins TRBV13 and TRBJ1-1; a possible D gene is TRBD1 (6 bases). This CDR3 comprises 13 residues. Per germline, CDR1 PRHDT and CDR2 FYEKMQ (reference sequence). Trimming shortened V by 8 bases and J by 1 base, and 11 bases separated the two germline ends. The full variable domain, in which reference TRBV13 and TRBJ1-1 provide the parts outside the CDR3, is AAGVIQSPRHLIKEKRETATLKCYPIPRHDTVYWYQQGPGQDPQFLISFYEKMQSDKGSIPDRFSAQQFSDYHSELNMSSLELGDSALYFCASRDMGNTEAFFGQGTRLTVV.

CDR3 in amino acids: CASSEALERGTSEQYF. CDR3 bases: TGTGCCAGCAGTGAAGCGCTTGAGCGGGGGACTTCCGAGCAGTACTTC. V and J are TRBV6-1 and TRBJ2-7, with 8 bases identical to TRBD2. The CDR3 length is 16 residues. Germline V CDR1 and CDR2: MNHNS, SASEGT. With 0 bases clipped from V and 6 bases from J, the junction kept 10 bases outside the gene matches.

This clone appeared a single time. This chain links TRBV5-4 with TRBJ2-5; D ambiguous. The CDR3 is made up of 13 amino acids. Trimming pared 0 bases from V and 5 bases from J, leaving 8 bases between. Germline CDR1 and CDR2: SGHNT and YYREEE (reference sequence). The CDR3 sequence is CASSLGASETQYF. In nucleotides, the CDR3 is TGTGCCAGCAGCTTGGGGGCTTCTGAGACCCAGTACTTC.

This clone has a handful of counts. The CDR3 DNA is TGCGCCAGCAGCTTAACAGGGGGCGGAAACACCGGGGAGCTGTTTTTT. It specifies CASSLTGGGNTGELFF. This rearrangement joins TRBV4-1 to TRBJ2-2, with TRBD1 matching 9 bases. CDR1 and CDR2 (germline): MGHRA, YSYEKL. The V segment lost 5 bases and the J segment 2 bases; nucleotides outside the gene matches: 6. CDR3 size: 16 residues.

The rearrangement uses TRBV28 and TRBJ2-7, with a weak D call TRBD2 (5 bases). The germline CDR1 and CDR2 sequences are MDHEN and SYDVKM. There are 16 residues in the CDR3. Trimming removed 2 bases from V and 2 bases from J, with 16 bases in between. In DNA, the CDR3 is TGTGCCAGCAGTTTACTCCCCGGGGTAGGGCCCTACGAGCAGTACTTC. Protein sequence: CASSLLPGVGPYEQYF.

The V call is TRBV5-4, the J call TRBJ2-6; TRBD2 is a possible D gene (6 bases). The CDR3 sequence is 18 residues long. Deletions cut 4 bases from V and 0 bases from J, with 17 bases between. Germline V CDR1 and CDR2: SGHNT, YYREEE (reference sequence). The CDR3 sequence is CASSPGGARYSGANVLTF. The CDR3 DNA is TGTGCCAGCAGCCCAGGAGGGGCACGCTACTCTGGGGCCAACGTCCTGACTTTC.

This sequence joins TRBV11-2 and TRBJ2-7; 7 bases align to TRBD1. The CDR3 has 15 residues. Germline trimming cut 1 base from V and 2 bases from J; bases unmatched to any gene: 5. The V gene's germline CDR1 is SGHAT and CDR2 FQNNGV. The CDR3 loop is CASSLGQGVPYEQYF. CDR3 coding DNA: TGTGCCAGCAGCTTAGGGCAGGGGGTTCCCTACGAGCAGTACTTC.

The chain uses TRBV10-3 and TRBJ1-3; no reliable D call. CDR3 length: 14 amino acids. The germline V gene has CDR1 ENHRY and CDR2 SYGVKD. With 2 bases removed from V and 0 bases from J, the gap between germline ends came to 5 bases. The CDR3 DNA sequence: TGTGCCATCAGTGAGACGGGCTCTGGAAACACCATATATTTT. The encoded protein is CAISETGSGNTIYF.

This chain connects TRBV7-6 to TRBJ1-1; D gene ambiguous. The CDR3 runs to 15 residues. Germline CDR1 is SGHVS and CDR2 is FNYEAQ. With 1 base removed from V and 0 bases from J, the gap between germline ends came to 9 bases. The CDR3 DNA is TGTGCCAGCAGCTTAGGTGCAGTTATGAACACTGAAGCTTTCTTT. This translates into CASSLGAVMNTEAFF.

Only a few counts were recorded for this clone. The V call is TRBV12-5, the J call TRBJ2-1, with 8 bases aligning to TRBD1. Per germline, CDR1 LGHNT and CDR2 FRNRAP. V lost 5 bases to trimming and J lost 7 bases; unmatched junction nucleotides: 4. The CDR3 runs to 13 residues. CDR3 nucleotide sequence: TGTGCTAGTGGTCCCAGGACAGGGAATGAGCAGTTCTTC. Its protein product is CASGPRTGNEQFF.

This clone was picked up a small number of times. The chain joins TRBV5-1 to TRBJ1-1; unclear D gene. CDR1 is SGHRS and CDR2 is YFSETQ in the germline V gene. V lost 3 bases and J 6 bases, leaving 12 bases between the germline ends. The CDR3 loop spans 13 amino acids. CDR3 in DNA: TGCGCCAGCAGCTACACTAGCGGCCCTGAAGCTTTCTTT. Its translation: CASSYTSGPEAFF.

The rearrangement links TRBV13 to TRBJ2-7; TRBD2 aligns across 8 bases. Germline values: CDR1 PRHDT, CDR2 FYEKMQ (reference sequence). V trimming: 3 bases; J trimming: 0 bases; junction bases outside the gene matches: 4. This CDR3 spans 15 amino acids. This CDR3 reads CASSFSGRASYEQYF. The CDR3 DNA reads TGTGCCAGCAGCTTTTCCGGGAGGGCCTCCTACGAGCAGTACTTC.

The rearrangement uses TRBV19 and TRBJ1-2; D gene unclear. The V gene's germline CDR1 is LNHDA and CDR2 SQIVND (reference sequence). The CDR3 spans 14 residues. The ends were cut back, 5 bases at V and 3 bases at J, with 13 bases in the middle. CDR3 sequence (DNA): TGTGCCAGTAGTCCCTATAACAGATACTATGGCTACACCTTC. As protein: CASSPYNRYYGYTF.

The chain has TRBV18 and TRBJ2-7; 9 bases line up with TRBD1. Losses at the gene ends were 5 bases for V and 4 bases for J; bases not matched to a gene: 6. The CDR3 spans 14 residues. Germline CDR1 and CDR2: KGHSH and LQKENI. The chain's CDR3 is CASSFGTGFYEQYF. CDR3 sequence (DNA): TGTGCCAGCTCATTCGGGACAGGGTTTTACGAGCAGTACTTC.

The rearrangement joins TRBV19 to TRBJ1-1; D gene uncertain. CDR1 and CDR2 from the germline V gene are LNHDA and SQIVND (reference sequence). The CDR3 is 12 residues long. Trimming cost V 6 bases and J 3 bases, with 8 bases left between them. The CDR3 nucleotides are TGTGCCAGTAGCGCCGGGGACACTGAAGCTTTCTTT. This gives the protein CASSAGDTEAFF. Full variable domain (remainder filled in from reference TRBV19 and TRBJ1-1): DGGITQSPKYLFRKEGQNVTLSCEQNLNHDAMYWYRQDPGQGLRLIYYSQIVNDFQKGDIAEGYSVSREKKESFPLTVTSAQKNPTAFYLCASSAGDTEAFFGQGTRLTVV.

The V call is TRBV9, the J call TRBJ1-2; a weak D match, TRBD1 (6 bases). V dropped 0 bases and J dropped 7 bases, with 10 bases sitting between them. Germline V gene sequence: CDR1 SGDLS, CDR2 YYNGEE. The CDR3 totals 13 residues. CDR3 protein: CASSVAQGSGYTF. The DNA of the CDR3 is TGTGCCAGCAGCGTAGCTCAGGGGTCTGGCTACACCTTC. Complete variable domain (other parts from reference TRBV9 and TRBJ1-2): DSGVTQTPKHLITATGQRVTLRCSPRSGDLSVYWYQQSLDQGLQFLIQYYNGEERAKGNILERFSAQQFPDLHSELNLSSLELGDSALYFCASSVAQGSGYTFGSGTRLTVV.

Details on this clone: The same CDR3 is also encoded by other DNA sequences in this sample. The rearrangement uses TRBV7-9 and TRBJ1-2, with 9 nucleotides matching TRBD1. CDR3 length: 14 residues. V shed 1 base, J shed 5 bases, and the junction held 2 bases outside the gene matches. Germline V gives CDR1 SEHNR, CDR2 FQNEAQ (reference sequence). CDR3 protein: CASSLGTGEYGYTF. CDR3 nucleotide sequence: TGTGCCAGCAGCTTAGGGACAGGGGAATATGGCTACACCTTC.

The V gene is TRBV2, the J gene TRBJ2-2; a weak D match, TRBD2 (6 bases). V lost 4 bases and J 4 bases, leaving 13 bases between the germline ends. Per germline, CDR1 SNHLY and CDR2 FYNNEI. This CDR3 region has 15 residues. CDR3 region: CASSVAGQLTGELFF. CDR3 in DNA: TGTGCCAGCAGTGTGGCGGGGCAACTCACCGGGGAGCTGTTTTTT.

This clone was seen once. The V gene is TRBV6-1, the J gene TRBJ1-6, with 7 bases aligning to TRBD1. The CDR3 runs 15 residues. The ends lost 2 bases at V and 7 bases at J; junction bases unmatched: 5. The V gene's germline CDR1 is MNHNS and CDR2 SASEGT. CDR3 coding DNA: TGTGCCAGCAGTGAAAGGGGGCCCGAAAATTCACCCCTCCACTTT. It translates to CASSERGPENSPLHF.

The chain carries TRBV10-3 and TRBJ1-3; maybe TRBD1 (6 bases). The germline V and J ends were trimmed by 9 bases and 0 bases, with 15 bases remaining between them. Germline CDR1 is ENHRY and CDR2 is SYGVKD. The CDR3 covers 15 residues. CDR3 DNA: TGTGCCATATCACCAGGGGTAAACTCTGGAAACACCATATATTTT. This sequence encodes CAISPGVNSGNTIYF.

This sequence joins TRBV6-5 and TRBJ1-2; D is possibly TRBD1 (6 bases). The CDR3 has 15 residues. Looked up from germline, CDR1 is MNHEY and CDR2 is SVGAGI. Trimming cost V 6 bases and J 8 bases, with 22 bases left between them. CDR3 sequence (DNA): TGTGCCAGCAGCGTAGAGGGGGGGACTCTAAGGGGCTACACCTTC. Residues: CASSVEGGTLRGYTF.

This clone occurred many times. The chain is built from TRBV5-4 and TRBJ1-2; no definite D call. Germline CDR1 SGHNT, CDR2 YYREEE (reference sequence). V was shortened by 1 base and J by 8 bases, with 18 bases between the two germline ends. The CDR3 spans 15 residues. The CDR3 loop reads CASSLWLRAEGGYTF. CDR3 sequence (DNA): TGTGCCAGCAGCTTGTGGTTGAGGGCGGAGGGAGGCTACACCTTC. The entire variable domain, with the rest obtained from reference TRBV5-4 and TRBJ1-2, is as follows: ETGVTQSPTHLIKTRGQQVTLRCSSQSGHNTVSWYQQALGQGPQFIFQYYREEENGRGNFPPRFSGLQFPNYSSELNVNALELDDSALYLCASSLWLRAEGGYTFGSGTRLTVV.